This T cell receptor beta chain was captured in a study of blood T cell repertoires in COVID-19. Study-wide background: The study drew acute and convalescent COVID-19 samples from the United States, Italy and Spain. Sources were T cells, B-cell-depleted T cells, or PBMCs; the material itself was cDNA or gDNA.

Libraries were prepared by immunoSEQ multiplex PCR; TCRdb keeps only in-frame clonotypes and omits some of them. The sample records 110,000 to 150,000 clones, approximately 80% being singletons. This clone was observed once. With V trimmed by 5 bases and J by 7 bases, 14 bases remained unmatched. The CDR3 length is 16 residues. Germline V lookup: CDR1 SGHTA, CDR2 FQGNSA. The sample was peripheral blood. The TCR was taken from a human donor in a cohort sampled during active COVID-19. This chain uses TRBV7-2 with TRBJ2-4, with TRBD2 identical over 7 bases. In nucleotides, the CDR3 is TGTGCCAGCAGCCTGGGTGGGACTAACCGCGGGAACATTCAGTACTTC. It yields the protein CASSLGGTNRGNIQYF.